The T cell receptor beta chain under discussion was sequenced for a study of blood T cells in healthy people across ages (dated by TCRdb to the mid-2010s). Study-level background: In model experiments, template switching captured about one uniquely barcoded TCR beta cDNA molecule for every two T cells. Using deep sequencing normalized with unique cDNA molecular identifiers, the study measured how TCR beta repertoire diversity changes with age. Donors were grouped into four age groups: young (average approximately 16 years), middle-aged (approximately 41), aged (62) and long-lived (just over 80). Using the same blood draw, the study looked at two additional independent replicas of 1 million unique cDNA reads for two donors, one aged 18 to 30 and the other aged 80 or older. To avoid experimental bias, donors of different ages were spread randomly across the sequencing lanes.

The method was 5' RACE. The listed sequencing device is Illumina HiSeq 2500. The second PCR ran for roughly 7 to 11 cycles and used a J-beta primer mix along with a sample-barcoded 5' primer. A unique molecular identifier was introduced onto each TCR beta cDNA molecule by a template-switch 5' adaptor carrying 12 random nucleotides. Each sample yielded at least 3 million CDR3-containing paired-end reads. The Mint cDNA synthesis kit, primed by a TRBC-specific oligonucleotide, was used to synthesize first-strand cDNA from all RNA. Following uracil-DNA glycosylase treatment, a first 18-cycle PCR with universal primers M1SS and BC2_uni_R was performed on all cDNA. Regarding the original processing steps: For normalization, 1 million high-quality reads, each with a distinct molecular identifier, were randomly selected from each sample. Reads sharing molecular identifiers were discarded rather than binned into consensus sequences. MiTCR, set to a Q25 quality threshold and the strictest error-elimination algorithm, was used for CDR3 identification, clonotype clustering and error correction. A nonparametric unseen species model with Euler transformation was used to estimate lower-bound total TCR beta diversity. The raw public data were reprocessed by TCRdb itself: fastp quality trimming at Q25, MiXCR clonotype calling, in-frame beta chains only. Identical CDR3 proteins give one entry, which carries the most common genes and DNA. TCRdb, not the original authors, processed these V and J calls. This sample holds approximately 700,000 distinct CDR3 sequences; approximately 31% were observed only once. The top ten constitute over 15% of the sample.

V trim: 3 bases; J trim: 4 bases; unmatched bases: 7. Reading from cysteine to phenylalanine, the CDR3 counts 15 amino acids. CDR3 DNA only is kept here, 45 bases in frame from base 1. The germline V gene (reference sequence) provides CDR1 DFQATT and CDR2 SNEGSKA. Systemically healthy Caucasian individuals from Russia, approximately 39 in total and aged about 6 to 100 years, were included as donors. Approximately 9.7 milliliters of peripheral blood were drawn from each donor into EDTA-treated Vacutainer tubes. Ficoll-Paque density-gradient centrifugation was used to isolate PBMCs, with at least 6.5 million per sample. Total RNA, at least 5.5 micrograms per sample, was extracted from PBMCs with Trizol reagent. The percentages of naive CD45RAhigh/CD27high T cells were determined by flow cytometry on a PBMC aliquot from every donor. With regard to this clonotype: Its antigen is still unknown. This clone may be a read error of a much larger clone one base away.

Findings and caveats that apply to the study as a whole: Compared with the aged group, more naive CD4+ T cells, fewer expanded clones and increased TCR diversity were shown by the long-lived group, suggesting age selection. Total diversity estimates from one million sequenced T cells were considered lower bounds and underestimates. A strong correlation was found between observed TCR beta diversity and the percentage of naive T cells measured by flow cytometry. Conclusive comparison of naive and antigen-experienced compartments was prevented by the profiling of bulk unsorted PBMCs. Because the CMV infection status of the donors was unknown, age-related changes in expanded clonotypes may potentially have been confounded. As age increased, observed TCR beta diversity per million T cells dropped in a roughly linear way, and a significant reduction was already evident by age around 41.

The sequencing sample was made of blood. This clonotype was obtained from a woman older than 75 in good health. Donor details come from another sample of the same person, matched by shared clones. This sequence uses TRBV20-1 and TRBJ2-3, with 10 central nucleotides matching TRBD2. The DNA sequence is given as TGCAGTGCTAGTAAGGGAGCGGGAGGGTCAGATACGCAGTATTTT. Its protein product is CSASKGAGGSDTQYF.